This T cell receptor beta chain was observed in a study of OX40 agonist ivuxolimab in advanced cancers. Study summary: Three individuals attained partial responses, comprising one hepatocellular carcinoma case and two cutaneous melanoma cases.

Germline V CDR1 and CDR2: ENHRY, SYGVKD. Trimming took 4 bases from V and 0 from J, leaving 8 bases between them. CDR3 length equals 14 residues. The assay was immunoSEQ multiplex PCR, and TCRdb's table has in-frame clones only and misses some. The sample carries approximately 31,000 clones, over 75% recorded once. On this clone itself: Its specificity is not known.

Whole-study results and caveats: CD4+ and CD8+ blood T cells expanded clonally by week 6 at 0.1 to 3.0 mg/kg.

The chain has TRBV10-3 and TRBJ2-3; D ambiguous. This clonotype originated in an adult with an advanced solid tumor such as melanoma, head and neck, liver or kidney cancer. Material: CD4+ or CD8+ T cells sorted from blood, obtained in a trial of the OX40 agonist ivuxolimab. The CDR3 here is CAISGGISTDTQYF. The CDR3 nucleotides are TGTGCCATCAGTGGGGGTATCAGCACAGATACGCAGTATTTT.